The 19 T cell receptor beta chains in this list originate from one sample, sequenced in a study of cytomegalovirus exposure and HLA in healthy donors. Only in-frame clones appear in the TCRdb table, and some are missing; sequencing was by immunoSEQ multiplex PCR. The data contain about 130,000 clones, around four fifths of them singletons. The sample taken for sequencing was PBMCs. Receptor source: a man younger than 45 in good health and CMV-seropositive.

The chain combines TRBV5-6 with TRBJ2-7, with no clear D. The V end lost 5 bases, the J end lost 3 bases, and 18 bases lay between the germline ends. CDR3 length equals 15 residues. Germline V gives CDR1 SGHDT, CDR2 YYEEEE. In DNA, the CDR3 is TGTGCCAGCAGTCACTACCATAACCGCTACTACGAGCAGTACTTC. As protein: CASSHYHNRYYEQYF.

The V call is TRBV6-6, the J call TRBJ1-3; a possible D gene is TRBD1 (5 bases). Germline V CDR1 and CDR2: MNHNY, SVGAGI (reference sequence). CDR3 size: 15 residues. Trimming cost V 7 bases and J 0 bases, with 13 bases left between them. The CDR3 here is CASTPGLFSGNTIYF. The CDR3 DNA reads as TGTGCCAGCACCCCGGGACTGTTCTCTGGAAACACCATATATTTT.

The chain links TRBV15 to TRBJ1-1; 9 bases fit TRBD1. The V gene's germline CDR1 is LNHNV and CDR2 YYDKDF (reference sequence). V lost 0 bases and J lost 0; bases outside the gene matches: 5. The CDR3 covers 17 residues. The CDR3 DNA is TGTGCCACCAGCAGAGATCTAGGACAGGGGATGAACACTGAAGCTTTCTTT. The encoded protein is CATSRDLGQGMNTEAFF. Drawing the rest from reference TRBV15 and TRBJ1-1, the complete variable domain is DAMVIQNPRYQVTQFGKPVTLSCSQTLNHNVMYWYQQKSSQAPKLLFHYYDKDFNNEADTPDNFQSRRPNTSFCFLDIRSPGLGDTAMYLCATSRDLGQGMNTEAFFGQGTRLTVV.

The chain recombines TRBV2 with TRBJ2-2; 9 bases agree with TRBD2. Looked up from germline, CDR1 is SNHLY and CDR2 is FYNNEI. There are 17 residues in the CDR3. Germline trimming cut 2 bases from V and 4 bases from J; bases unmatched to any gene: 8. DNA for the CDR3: TGTGCCAGCAGTGAATTGCGGGGGGGCCCGGGCACCGGGGAGCTGTTTTTT. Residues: CASSELRGGPGTGELFF.

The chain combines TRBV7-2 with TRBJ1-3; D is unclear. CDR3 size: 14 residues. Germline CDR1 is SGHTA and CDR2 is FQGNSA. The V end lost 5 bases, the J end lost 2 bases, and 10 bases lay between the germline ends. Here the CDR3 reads CASSTQVAGNTIYF. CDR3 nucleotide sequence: TGTGCCAGCAGCACTCAGGTTGCTGGAAACACCATATATTTT.

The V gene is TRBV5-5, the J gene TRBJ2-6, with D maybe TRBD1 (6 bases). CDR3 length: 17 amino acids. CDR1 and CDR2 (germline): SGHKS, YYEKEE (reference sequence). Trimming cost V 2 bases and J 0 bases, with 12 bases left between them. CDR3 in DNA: TGTGCCAGCAGCTTAAACAGGGTGGGCTCTGGGGCCAACGTCCTGACTTTC. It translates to CASSLNRVGSGANVLTF.

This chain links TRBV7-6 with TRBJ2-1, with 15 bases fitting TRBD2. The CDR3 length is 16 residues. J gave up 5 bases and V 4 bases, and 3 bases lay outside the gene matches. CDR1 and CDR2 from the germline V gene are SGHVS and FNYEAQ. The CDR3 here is CASSSRTSGGDNEQFF. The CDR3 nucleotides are TGTGCCAGCAGCTCCAGGACTAGCGGGGGGGACAATGAGCAGTTCTTC.

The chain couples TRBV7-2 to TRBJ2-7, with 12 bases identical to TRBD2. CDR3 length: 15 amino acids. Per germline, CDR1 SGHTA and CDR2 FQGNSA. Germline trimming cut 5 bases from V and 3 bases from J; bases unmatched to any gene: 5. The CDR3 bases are TGTGCCAGCAGCGCGACTAGCGGGGGTGTCTACGAGCAGTACTTC. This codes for CASSATSGGVYEQYF.

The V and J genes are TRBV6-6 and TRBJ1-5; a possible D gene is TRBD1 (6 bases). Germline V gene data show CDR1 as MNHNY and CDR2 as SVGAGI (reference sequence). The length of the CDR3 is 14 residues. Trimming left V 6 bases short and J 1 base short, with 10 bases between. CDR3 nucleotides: TGTGCCAGCAGATTTCAGGGGAGCAATCAGCCCCAGCATTTT. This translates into CASRFQGSNQPQHF.

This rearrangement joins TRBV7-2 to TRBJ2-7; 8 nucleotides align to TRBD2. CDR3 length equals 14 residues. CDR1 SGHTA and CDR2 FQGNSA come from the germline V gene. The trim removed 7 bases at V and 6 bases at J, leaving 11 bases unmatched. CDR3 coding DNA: TGTGCCAGCAAGTCATACGGGGGGGCCGTCGAGCAGTACTTC. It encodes CASKSYGGAVEQYF.

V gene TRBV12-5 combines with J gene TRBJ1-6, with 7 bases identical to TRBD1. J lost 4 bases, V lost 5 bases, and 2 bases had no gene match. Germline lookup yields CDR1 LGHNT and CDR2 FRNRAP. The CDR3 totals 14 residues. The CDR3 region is CASGTGQYNSPLHF. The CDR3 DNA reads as TGTGCTAGTGGTACGGGACAGTATAATTCACCCCTCCACTTT.

In nucleotides, the CDR3 is TGTGCCAGCAGCTTAACAGGGCCGAACACTGAAGCTTTCTTT. Residues: CASSLTGPNTEAFF. J is TRBJ1-1 and V is TRBV5-4; tentative D call: TRBD1 (6 bases). CDR1 SGHNT and CDR2 YYREEE come from the germline V gene (reference sequence). CDR3 size: 14 residues. Trimming took off 2 bases at V and 1 base at J, with 9 bases between the two ends.

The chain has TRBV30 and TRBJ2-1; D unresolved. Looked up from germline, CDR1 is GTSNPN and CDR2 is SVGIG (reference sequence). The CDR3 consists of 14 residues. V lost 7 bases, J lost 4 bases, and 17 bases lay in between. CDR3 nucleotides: TGTGCCTCAACGGGTAGTCTATTTTACAATGAGCAGTTCTTC. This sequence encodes CASTGSLFYNEQFF. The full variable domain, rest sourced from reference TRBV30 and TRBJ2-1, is SQTIHQWPATLVQPVGSPLSLECTVEGTSNPNLYWYRQAAGRGLQLLFYSVGIGQISSEVPQNLSASRPQDRQFILSSKKLLLSDSGFYLCASTGSLFYNEQFFGPGTRLTVL.

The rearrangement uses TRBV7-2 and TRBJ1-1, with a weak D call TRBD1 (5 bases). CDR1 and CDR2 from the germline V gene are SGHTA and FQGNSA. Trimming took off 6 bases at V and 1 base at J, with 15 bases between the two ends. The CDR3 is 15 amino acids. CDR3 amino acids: CASRVSGTANTEAFF. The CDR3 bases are TGTGCCAGCAGGGTATCCGGGACTGCGAACACTGAAGCTTTCTTT.

The CDR3 spells CASSSLAGRVAFF. The DNA of the CDR3 is TGTGCCAGCAGCTCCTTGGCGGGGCGCGTTGCTTTCTTT. The chain combines TRBV28 with TRBJ1-1; maybe TRBD1 (5 bases). The germline V and J ends were trimmed by 6 bases and 11 bases, with 19 bases remaining between them. The germline V gene has CDR1 MDHEN and CDR2 SYDVKM. This CDR3 is built from 13 residues.

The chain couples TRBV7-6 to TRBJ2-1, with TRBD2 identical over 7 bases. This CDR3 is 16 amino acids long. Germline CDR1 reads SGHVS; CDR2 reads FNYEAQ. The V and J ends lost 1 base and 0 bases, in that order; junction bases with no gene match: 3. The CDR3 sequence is CASSLGVAGSYNEQFF. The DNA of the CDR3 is TGTGCCAGCAGCTTAGGGGTAGCGGGCTCCTACAATGAGCAGTTCTTC. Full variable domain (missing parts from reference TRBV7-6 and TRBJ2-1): GAGVSQSPRYKVTKRGQDVALRCDPISGHVSLYWYRQALGQGPEFLTYFNYEAQQDKSGLPNDRFSAERPEGSISTLTIQRTEQRDSAMYRCASSLGVAGSYNEQFFGPGTRLTVL.

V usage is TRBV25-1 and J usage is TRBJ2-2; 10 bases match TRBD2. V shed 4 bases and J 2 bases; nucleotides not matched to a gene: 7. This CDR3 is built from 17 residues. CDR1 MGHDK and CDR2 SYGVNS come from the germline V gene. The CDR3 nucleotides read TGTGCCAGCAGTGGGTCCCTAGCGGGGGTCAACACCGGGGAGCTGTTTTTT. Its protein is CASSGSLAGVNTGELFF.

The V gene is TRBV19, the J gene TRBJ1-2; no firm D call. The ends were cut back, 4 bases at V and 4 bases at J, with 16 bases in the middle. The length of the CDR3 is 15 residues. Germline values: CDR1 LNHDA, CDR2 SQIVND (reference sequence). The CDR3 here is CASSSIGSTPYGYTF. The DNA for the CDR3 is TGTGCCAGTAGTAGCATAGGGAGTACCCCCTATGGCTACACCTTC. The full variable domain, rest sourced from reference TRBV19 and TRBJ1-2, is DGGITQSPKYLFRKEGQNVTLSCEQNLNHDAMYWYRQDPGQGLRLIYYSQIVNDFQKGDIAEGYSVSREKKESFPLTVTSAQKNPTAFYLCASSSIGSTPYGYTFGSGTRLTVV.

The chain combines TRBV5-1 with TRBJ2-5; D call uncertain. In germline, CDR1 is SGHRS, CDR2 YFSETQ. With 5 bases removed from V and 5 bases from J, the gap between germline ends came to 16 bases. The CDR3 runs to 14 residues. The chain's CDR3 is CASSWSGVEETQYF. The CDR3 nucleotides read TGCGCCAGCAGTTGGAGTGGCGTGGAGGAGACCCAGTACTTC.